Presented here are 9 T cell receptor beta chains from one specimen sequenced in a study of monozygotic twins with inflammatory bowel disease. No DNA is given; TCRdb re-called the 5' RACE reads and lists each CDR3 protein once. The sample shows approximately 140,000 distinct CDR3 sequences, and around 2.5% sits with its ten largest clones. Specimen: blood. These receptors were collected from a human donor with ulcerative colitis or Crohn's disease, or a healthy co-twin of an affected twin (not recorded which).

V is TRBV18 and J is TRBJ2-1; as DNA is missing, the TRBD2 call by TCRdb cannot be tested. The germline V gene encodes CDR1 KGHSH and CDR2 LQKENI. The CDR3 runs 13 residues. CDR3: CASSPGLVGEQFF.

The rearrangement links TRBV6-5 to TRBJ2-7. The germline CDR1 and CDR2 sequences are MNHEY and SVGAGI. The CDR3 loop spans 15 amino acids. CDR3 residues: CASSYSIDSSYEQYF.

The chain carries TRBV20-1 and TRBJ1-2; with no DNA, the TCRdb D assignment of TRBD1 cannot be verified. The germline V gene encodes CDR1 DFQATT and CDR2 SNEGSKA (reference sequence). This CDR3 comprises 17 residues. The CDR3: CSARSTGGRVANYGYTF.

The chain recombines TRBV6-2 or TRBV6-3 with TRBJ2-1; TCRdb indicates TRBD2, and absent DNA this call remains unverified. Per germline, CDR1 MNHEY and CDR2 SVGEGT. The CDR3 covers 15 residues. Here the CDR3 reads CASSYGRARLNEQFF.

The V and J genes are TRBV7-9 and TRBJ1-2. From germline, CDR1 is SEHNR and CDR2 FQNEAQ (reference sequence). This CDR3 is built from 14 residues. The CDR3: CASSLMDSNYGYTF.

The chain couples TRBV18 to TRBJ2-5. The germline CDR1 and CDR2 sequences are KGHSH and LQKENI. The CDR3 runs to 13 residues. The chain's CDR3 is CASSTGYQETQYF.

This chain connects TRBV7-2 to TRBJ1-2; TCRdb gives TRBD1 as the D gene, but with no DNA this cannot be confirmed. Germline V CDR1 and CDR2: SGHTA, FQGNSA. The CDR3 extends over 14 amino acids. The CDR3 sequence: CASSWAGGDYGYTF.

This chain joins TRBV6-2 or TRBV6-3 and TRBJ1-6. The CDR3 is 15 residues long. Germline CDR1 is MNHEY and CDR2 is SVGEGT. The CDR3 spells CASSSAKSYNSPLHF.

J is TRBJ2-7 and V is TRBV2; TCRdb gives TRBD1 as the D gene, but with no DNA this cannot be confirmed. The CDR3 consists of 14 residues. The germline CDR1 and CDR2 sequences are SNHLY and FYNNEI. This CDR3 is CASSGQSSSYEQYF.